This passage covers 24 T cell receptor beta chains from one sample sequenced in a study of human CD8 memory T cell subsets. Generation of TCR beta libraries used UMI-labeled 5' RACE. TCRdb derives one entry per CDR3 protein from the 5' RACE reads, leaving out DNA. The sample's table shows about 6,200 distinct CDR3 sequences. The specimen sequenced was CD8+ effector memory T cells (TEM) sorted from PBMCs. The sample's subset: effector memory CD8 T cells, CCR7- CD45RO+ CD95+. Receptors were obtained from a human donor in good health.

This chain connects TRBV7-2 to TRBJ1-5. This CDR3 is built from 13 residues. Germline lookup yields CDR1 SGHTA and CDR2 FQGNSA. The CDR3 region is CASSFWRFAPQHF.

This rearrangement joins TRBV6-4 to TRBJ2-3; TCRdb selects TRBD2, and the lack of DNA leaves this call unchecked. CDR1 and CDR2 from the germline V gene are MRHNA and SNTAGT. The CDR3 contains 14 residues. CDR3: CATSPSAGTDTQYF.

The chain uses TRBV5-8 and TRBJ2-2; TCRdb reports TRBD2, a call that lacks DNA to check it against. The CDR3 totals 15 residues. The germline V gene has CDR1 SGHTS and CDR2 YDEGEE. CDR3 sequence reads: CASSLDKEGPRELFF.

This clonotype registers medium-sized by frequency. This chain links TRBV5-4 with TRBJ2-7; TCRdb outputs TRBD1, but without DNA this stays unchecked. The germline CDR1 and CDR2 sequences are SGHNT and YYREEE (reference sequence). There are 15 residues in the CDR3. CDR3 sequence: CASSRDTKSSYEQYF.

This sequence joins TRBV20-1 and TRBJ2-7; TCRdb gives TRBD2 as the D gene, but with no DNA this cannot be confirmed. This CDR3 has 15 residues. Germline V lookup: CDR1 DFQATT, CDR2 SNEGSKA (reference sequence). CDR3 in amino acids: CSARIPSRPSLEQYF.

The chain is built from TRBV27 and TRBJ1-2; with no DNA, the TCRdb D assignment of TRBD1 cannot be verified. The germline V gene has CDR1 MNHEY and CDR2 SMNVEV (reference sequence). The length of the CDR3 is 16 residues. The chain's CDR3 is CASTQLAGQGNYGYTF.

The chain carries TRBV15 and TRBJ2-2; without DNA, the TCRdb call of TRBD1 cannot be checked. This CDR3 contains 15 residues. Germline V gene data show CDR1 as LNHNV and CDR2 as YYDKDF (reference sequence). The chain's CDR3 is CATSRERPWSGELFF.

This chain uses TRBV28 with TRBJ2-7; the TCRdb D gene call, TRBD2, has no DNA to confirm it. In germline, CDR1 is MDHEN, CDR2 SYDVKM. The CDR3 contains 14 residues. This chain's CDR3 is CASSSPRGSYEQYF.

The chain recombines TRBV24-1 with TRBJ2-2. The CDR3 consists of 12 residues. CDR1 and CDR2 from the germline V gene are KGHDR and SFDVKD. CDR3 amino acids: CATSDFTGELFF.

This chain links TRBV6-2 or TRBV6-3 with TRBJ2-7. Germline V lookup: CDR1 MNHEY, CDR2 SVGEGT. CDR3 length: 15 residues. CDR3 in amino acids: CASSYSWHVSYEQYF.

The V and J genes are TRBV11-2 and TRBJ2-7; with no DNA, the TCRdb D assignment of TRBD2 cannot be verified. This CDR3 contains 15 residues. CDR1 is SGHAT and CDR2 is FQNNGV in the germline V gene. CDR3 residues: CASSLERDLTYEQYF.

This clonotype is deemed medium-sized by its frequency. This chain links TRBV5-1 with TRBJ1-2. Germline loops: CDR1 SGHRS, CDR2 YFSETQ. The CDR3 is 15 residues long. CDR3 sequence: CASTGGPYEVDGYTF.

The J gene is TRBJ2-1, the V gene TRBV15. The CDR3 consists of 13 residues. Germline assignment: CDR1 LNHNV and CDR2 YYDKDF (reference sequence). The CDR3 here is CATSGDGGNEQFF.

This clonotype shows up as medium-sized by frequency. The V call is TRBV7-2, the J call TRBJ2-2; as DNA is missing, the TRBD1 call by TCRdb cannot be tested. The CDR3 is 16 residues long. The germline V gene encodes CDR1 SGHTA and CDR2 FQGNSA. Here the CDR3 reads CASSSSPGGNTGELFF.

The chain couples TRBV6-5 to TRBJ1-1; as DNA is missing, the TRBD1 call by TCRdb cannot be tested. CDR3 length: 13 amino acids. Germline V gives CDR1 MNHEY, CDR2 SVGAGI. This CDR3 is CASSYGRTAEAFF.

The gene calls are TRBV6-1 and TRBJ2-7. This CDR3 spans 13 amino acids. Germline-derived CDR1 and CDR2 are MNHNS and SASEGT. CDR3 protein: CASKIEVSYEQYF.

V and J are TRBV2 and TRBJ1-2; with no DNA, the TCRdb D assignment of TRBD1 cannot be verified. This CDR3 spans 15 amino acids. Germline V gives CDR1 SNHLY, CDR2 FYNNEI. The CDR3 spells CASSEVGQDSYGYTF.

The CDR3 sequence: CASSPRENIQYF. This chain uses TRBV3-1 with TRBJ2-4; the D gene TCRdb calls, TRBD2, cannot be checked with no DNA. CDR3 size: 12 residues. Germline V gene sequence: CDR1 LGHDT, CDR2 YNNKEL (reference sequence).

The CDR3 loop reads CAISDPGQASTDTQYF. The rearrangement uses TRBV10-3 and TRBJ2-3; TCRdb picks TRBD1, but there is no DNA to check that call. Germline values: CDR1 ENHRY, CDR2 SYGVKD. This CDR3 is 16 amino acids long.

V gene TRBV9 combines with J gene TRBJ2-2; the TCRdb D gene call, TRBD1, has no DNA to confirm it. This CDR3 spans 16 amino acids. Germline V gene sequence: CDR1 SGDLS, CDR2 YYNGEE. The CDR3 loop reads CASSTRTDANTGELFF.

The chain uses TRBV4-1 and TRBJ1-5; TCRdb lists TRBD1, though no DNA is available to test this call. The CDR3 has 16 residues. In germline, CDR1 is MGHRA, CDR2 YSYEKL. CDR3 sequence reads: CASSDGQRRREQPQHF.

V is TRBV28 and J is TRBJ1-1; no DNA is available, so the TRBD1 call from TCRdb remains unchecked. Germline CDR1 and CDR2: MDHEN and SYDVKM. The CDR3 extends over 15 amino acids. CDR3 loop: CASSPYRTGNTEAFF.

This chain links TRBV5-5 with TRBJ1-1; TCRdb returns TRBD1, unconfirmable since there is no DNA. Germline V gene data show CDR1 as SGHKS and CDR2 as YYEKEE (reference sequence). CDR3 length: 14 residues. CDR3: CASSLVQGGTEAFF.

The CDR3 reads CASSQDIRGYNEQFF. The gene calls are TRBV4-1 and TRBJ2-1; TCRdb proposes TRBD1, but this gene call is untestable without DNA. The CDR3 extends over 15 amino acids. Germline V gene lookup returns CDR1 MGHRA and CDR2 YSYEKL.